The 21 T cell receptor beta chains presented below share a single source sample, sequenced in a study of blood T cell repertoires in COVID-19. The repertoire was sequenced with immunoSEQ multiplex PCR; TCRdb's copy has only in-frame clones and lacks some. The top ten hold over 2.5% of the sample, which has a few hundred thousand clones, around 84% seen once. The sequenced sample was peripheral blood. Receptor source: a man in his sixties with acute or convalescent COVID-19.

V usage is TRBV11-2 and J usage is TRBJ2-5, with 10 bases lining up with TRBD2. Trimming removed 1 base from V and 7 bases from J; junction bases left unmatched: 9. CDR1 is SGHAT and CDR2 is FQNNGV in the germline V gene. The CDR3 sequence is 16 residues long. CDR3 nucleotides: TGTGCCAGCAGCTTAGGTCTGGCTAGCGGGGGTGGGACCCAGTACTTC. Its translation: CASSLGLASGGGTQYF.

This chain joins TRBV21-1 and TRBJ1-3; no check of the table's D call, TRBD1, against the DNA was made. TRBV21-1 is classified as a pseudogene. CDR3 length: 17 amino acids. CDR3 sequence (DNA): TGTGCCAGCAGCGAGAGGGACAGGGGCGGCTCTGGAAACACCATATATTTT. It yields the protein CASSERDRGGSGNTIYF.

CDR3 residues: CASSPRDRGSYEQYF. The CDR3, as DNA: TGTGCCAGCAGCCCCCGGGACAGGGGGTCCTACGAGCAGTACTTC. J is TRBJ2-7 and V is TRBV7-9; 11 bases line up with TRBD1. The CDR3 sequence is 15 residues long. The germline V gene has CDR1 SEHNR and CDR2 FQNEAQ (reference sequence). Trimming removed 5 bases from V and 1 base from J; junction bases left unmatched: 4.

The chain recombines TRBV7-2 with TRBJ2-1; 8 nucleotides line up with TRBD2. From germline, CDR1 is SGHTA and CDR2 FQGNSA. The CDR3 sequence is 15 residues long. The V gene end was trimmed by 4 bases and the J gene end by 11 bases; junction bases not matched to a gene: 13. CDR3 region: CASSSGGHNMRQQFF. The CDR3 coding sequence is TGTGCCAGCAGCTCGGGGGGGCACAATATGCGCCAGCAGTTCTTC. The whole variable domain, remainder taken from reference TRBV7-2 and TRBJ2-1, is GAGVSQSPSNKVTEKGKDVELRCDPISGHTALYWYRQSLGQGLEFLIYFQGNSAPDKSGLPSDRFSAERTGGSVSTLTIQRTQQEDSAVYLCASSSGGHNMRQQFFGPGTRLTVL.

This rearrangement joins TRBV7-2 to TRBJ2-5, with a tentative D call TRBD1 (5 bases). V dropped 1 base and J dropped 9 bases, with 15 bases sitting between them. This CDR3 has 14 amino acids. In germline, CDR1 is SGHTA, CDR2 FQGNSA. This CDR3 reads CASSLESGQMAQYF. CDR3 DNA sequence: TGTGCCAGCAGCTTAGAGTCCGGACAAATGGCCCAGTACTTC.

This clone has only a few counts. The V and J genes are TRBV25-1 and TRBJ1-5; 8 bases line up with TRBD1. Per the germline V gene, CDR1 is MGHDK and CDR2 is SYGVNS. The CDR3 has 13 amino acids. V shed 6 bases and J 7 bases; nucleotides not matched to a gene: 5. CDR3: CASRGQGKQPQHF. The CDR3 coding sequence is TGTGCCAGCAGAGGACAGGGAAAACAGCCCCAGCATTTT.

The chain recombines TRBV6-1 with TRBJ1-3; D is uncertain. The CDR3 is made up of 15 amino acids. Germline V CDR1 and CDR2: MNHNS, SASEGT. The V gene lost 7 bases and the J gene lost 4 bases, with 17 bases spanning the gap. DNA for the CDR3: TGTGCCAGCACCCGGCCCGGAGGAGGCGGAAACACCATATATTTT. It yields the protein CASTRPGGGGNTIYF.

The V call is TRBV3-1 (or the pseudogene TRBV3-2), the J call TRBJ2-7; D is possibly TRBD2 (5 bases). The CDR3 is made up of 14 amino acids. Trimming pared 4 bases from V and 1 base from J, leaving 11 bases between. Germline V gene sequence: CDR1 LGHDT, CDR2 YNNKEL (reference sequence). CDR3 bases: TGTGCCAGCAGCCGCGGAGGAGGATCCTACGAGCAGTACTTC. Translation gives CASSRGGGSYEQYF.

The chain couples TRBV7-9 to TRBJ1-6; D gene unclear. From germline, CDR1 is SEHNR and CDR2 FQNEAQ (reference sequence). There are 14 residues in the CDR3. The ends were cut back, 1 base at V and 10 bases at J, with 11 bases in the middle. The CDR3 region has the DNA TGTGCCAGCAGCTTAGAACAAAAGTCCTCACCCCTCCACTTT. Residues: CASSLEQKSSPLHF.

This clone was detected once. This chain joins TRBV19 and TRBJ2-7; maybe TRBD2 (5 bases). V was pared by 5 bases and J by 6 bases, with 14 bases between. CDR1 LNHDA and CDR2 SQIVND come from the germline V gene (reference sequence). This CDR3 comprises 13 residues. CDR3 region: CASSPGELGEQYF. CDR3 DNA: TGTGCCAGTAGTCCCGGGGAGCTCGGCGAGCAGTACTTC.

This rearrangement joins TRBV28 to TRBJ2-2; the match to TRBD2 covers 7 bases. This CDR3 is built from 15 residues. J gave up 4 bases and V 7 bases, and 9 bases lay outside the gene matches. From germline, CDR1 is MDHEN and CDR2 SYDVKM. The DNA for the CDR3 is TGTGCCAGCACCCTCCGGGGAGGGGCCACCGGGGAGCTGTTTTTT. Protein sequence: CASTLRGGATGELFF.

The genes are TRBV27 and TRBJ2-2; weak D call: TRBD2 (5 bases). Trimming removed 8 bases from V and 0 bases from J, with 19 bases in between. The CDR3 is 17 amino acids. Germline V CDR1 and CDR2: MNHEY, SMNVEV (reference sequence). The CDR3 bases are TGTGCCAGCGTCACCCGGGCGGGCCAAGCGAACACCGGGGAGCTGTTTTTT. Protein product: CASVTRAGQANTGELFF.

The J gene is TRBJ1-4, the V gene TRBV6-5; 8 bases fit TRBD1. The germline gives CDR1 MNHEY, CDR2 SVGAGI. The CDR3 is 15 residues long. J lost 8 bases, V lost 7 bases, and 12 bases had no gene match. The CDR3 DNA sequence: TGTGCCAGCATTGGGGCAGGGGGCTGGGGGGAAAAACTGTTTTTT. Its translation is CASIGAGGWGEKLFF.

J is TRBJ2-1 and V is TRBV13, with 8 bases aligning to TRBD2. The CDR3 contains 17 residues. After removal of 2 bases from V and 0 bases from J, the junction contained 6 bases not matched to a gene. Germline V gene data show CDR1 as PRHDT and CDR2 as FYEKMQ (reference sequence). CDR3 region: CASSLIRGGSSYNEQFF. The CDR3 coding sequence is TGTGCCAGCAGCTTAATCCGGGGGGGAAGCTCCTACAATGAGCAGTTCTTC.

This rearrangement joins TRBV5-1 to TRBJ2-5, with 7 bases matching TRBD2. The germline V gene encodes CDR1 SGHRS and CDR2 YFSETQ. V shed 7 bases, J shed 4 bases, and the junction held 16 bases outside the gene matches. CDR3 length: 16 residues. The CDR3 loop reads CASVPAGDYVSETQYF. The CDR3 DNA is TGCGCCAGCGTCCCGGCGGGAGACTATGTCTCAGAGACCCAGTACTTC.

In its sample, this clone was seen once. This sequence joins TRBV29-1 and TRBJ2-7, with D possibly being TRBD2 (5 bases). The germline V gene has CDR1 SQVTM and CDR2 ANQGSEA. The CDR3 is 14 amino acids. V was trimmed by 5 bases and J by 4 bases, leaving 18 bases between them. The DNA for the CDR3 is TGCAGCGTTTCTAGGGTGAGCGGAATTTACGAGCAGTACTTC. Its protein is CSVSRVSGIYEQYF.

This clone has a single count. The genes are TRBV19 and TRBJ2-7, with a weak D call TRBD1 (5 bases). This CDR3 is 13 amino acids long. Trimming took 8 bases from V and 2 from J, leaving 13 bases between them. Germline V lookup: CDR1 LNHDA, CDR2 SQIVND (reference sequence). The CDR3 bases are TGTGCCAGTGCGAAGGGGTTGGCCTACGAGCAGTACTTC. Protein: CASAKGLAYEQYF.

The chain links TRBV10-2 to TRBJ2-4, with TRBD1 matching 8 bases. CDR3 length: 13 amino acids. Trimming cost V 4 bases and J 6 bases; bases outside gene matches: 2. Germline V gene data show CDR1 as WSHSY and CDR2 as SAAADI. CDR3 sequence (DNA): TGCGCCAGCAGTGCAGGACAGGGAAACATTCAGTACTTC. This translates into CASSAGQGNIQYF.

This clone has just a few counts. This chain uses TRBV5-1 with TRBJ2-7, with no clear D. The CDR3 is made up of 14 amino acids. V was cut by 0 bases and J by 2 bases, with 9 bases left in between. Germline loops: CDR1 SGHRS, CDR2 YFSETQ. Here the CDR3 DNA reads TGCGCCAGCAGCTTGGTGGTCAGTCCCTACGAGCAGTACTTC. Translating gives CASSLVVSPYEQYF.

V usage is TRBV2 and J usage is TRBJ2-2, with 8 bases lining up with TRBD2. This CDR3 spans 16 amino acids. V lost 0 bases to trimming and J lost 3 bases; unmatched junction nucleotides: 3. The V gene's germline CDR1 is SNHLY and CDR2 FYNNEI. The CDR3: CASSEAGGGYTGELFF. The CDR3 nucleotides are TGTGCCAGCAGTGAAGCTGGCGGGGGGTACACCGGGGAGCTGTTTTTT. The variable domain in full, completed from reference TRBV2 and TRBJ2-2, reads EPEVTQTPSHQVTQMGQEVILRCVPISNHLYFYWYRQILGQKVEFLVSFYNNEISEKSEIFDDQFSVERPDGSNFTLKIRSTKLEDSAMYFCASSEAGGGYTGELFFGEGSRLTVL.

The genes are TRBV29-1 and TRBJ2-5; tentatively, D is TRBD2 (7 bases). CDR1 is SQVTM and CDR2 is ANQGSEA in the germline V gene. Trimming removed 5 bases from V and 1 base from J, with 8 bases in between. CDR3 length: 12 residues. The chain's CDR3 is CSVRGAQETQYF. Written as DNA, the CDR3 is TGCAGCGTTCGGGGGGCCCAAGAGACCCAGTACTTC.